This T cell receptor beta chain was captured by sequencing in a study of blood T cell repertoires in COVID-19. Study details: In each case, the material was cDNA or gDNA derived from T cells, B-cell-depleted T cells, or PBMCs.

Trimming took 5 bases from V and 8 from J; bases not matched to a gene: 10. The V gene's germline CDR1 is MNHEY and CDR2 SMNVEV (reference sequence). CDR3 size: 16 residues. Sequencing used immunoSEQ multiplex PCR; TCRdb keeps in-frame clones, though not all of them. Among roughly 52,000 clones listed, 89% were seen once. What was sequenced was peripheral blood. This clonotype was obtained from a woman older than 75 with acute or convalescent COVID-19. The chain combines TRBV27 with TRBJ2-1; TRBD1 aligns across 12 bases. This CDR3 is CASSKPGQGARDEQFF. CDR3 bases: TGTGCCAGCAGTAAACCGGGACAGGGGGCTAGAGATGAGCAGTTCTTC.